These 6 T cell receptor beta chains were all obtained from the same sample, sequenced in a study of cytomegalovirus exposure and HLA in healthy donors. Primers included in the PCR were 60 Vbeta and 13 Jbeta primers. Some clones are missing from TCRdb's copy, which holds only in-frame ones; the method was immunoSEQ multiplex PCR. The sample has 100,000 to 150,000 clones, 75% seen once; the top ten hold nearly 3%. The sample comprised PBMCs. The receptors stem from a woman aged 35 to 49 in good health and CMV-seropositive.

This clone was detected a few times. In nucleotides, the CDR3 is TGTGCCAGCAGCTTAGGGACAGGGCATGAGTATGGCTACACCTTC. This encodes CASSLGTGHEYGYTF. V gene TRBV7-3 combines with J gene TRBJ1-2; 9 nucleotides line up with TRBD1. The CDR3 consists of 15 residues. Germline V gene lookup returns CDR1 SGHTA and CDR2 FQGTGA. V was pared by 2 bases and J by 5 bases, with 6 bases of the junction left unmatched.

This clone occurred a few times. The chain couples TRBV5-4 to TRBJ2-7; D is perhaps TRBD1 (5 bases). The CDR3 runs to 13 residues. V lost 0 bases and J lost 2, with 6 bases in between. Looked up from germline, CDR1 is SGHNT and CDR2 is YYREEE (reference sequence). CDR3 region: CASSLAQAYEQYF. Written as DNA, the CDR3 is TGTGCCAGCAGCTTGGCACAGGCCTACGAGCAGTACTTC.

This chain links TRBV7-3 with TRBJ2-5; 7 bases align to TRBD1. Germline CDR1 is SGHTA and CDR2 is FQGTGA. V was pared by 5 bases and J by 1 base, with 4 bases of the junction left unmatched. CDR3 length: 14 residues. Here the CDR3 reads CASSDAGGQETQYF. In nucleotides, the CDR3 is TGTGCCAGCAGCGATGCAGGGGGCCAAGAGACCCAGTACTTC.

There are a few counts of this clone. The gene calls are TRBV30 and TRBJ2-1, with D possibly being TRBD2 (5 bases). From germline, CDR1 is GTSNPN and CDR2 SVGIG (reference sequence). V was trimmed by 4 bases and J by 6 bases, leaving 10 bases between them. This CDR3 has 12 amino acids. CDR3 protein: CAWTMGSNEQFF. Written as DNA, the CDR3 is TGTGCCTGGACGATGGGGAGCAATGAGCAGTTCTTC.

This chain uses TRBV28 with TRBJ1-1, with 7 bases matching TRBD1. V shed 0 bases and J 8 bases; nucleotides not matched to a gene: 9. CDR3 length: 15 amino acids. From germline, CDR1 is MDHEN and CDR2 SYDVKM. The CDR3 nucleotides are TGTGCCAGCAGTTTATGGGTCGAGGGGGCGCGGGAAGCTTTCTTT. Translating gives CASSLWVEGAREAFF.

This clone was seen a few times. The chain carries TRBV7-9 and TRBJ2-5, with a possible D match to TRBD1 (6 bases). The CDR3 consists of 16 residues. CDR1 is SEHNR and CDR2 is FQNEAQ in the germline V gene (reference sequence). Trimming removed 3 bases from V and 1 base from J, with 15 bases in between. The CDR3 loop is CASSLTQGGRQETQYF. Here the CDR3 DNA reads TGTGCCAGCAGCTTGACACAGGGTGGTCGCCAAGAGACCCAGTACTTC. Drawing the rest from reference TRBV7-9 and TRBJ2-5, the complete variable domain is DTGVSQNPRHKITKRGQNVTFRCDPISEHNRLYWYRQTLGQGPEFLTYFQNEAQLEKSRLLSDRFSAERPKGSFSTLEIQRTEQGDSAMYLCASSLTQGGRQETQYFGPGTRLLVL.